These 32 T cell receptor beta chains share one sample of origin, sequenced in a study of patients and donors after allogeneic stem cell transplantation. TCRdb reprocessed the RT-PCR reads with MiXCR, giving one entry per CDR3 protein. The sample contains tens of thousands of distinct CDR3 sequences, under 50% of which appear only once. Sequences were obtained from blood, either unsorted or a sorted T cell fraction (not recorded which). The receptors were gathered from a human donor who was either an allogeneic HSCT recipient or a stem cell or donor lymphocyte infusion donor (not recorded which). It is not recorded whose cells these are; they may come from a transplant donor.

The genes are TRBV28 and TRBJ1-1; perhaps TRBD1 as D (6 bases). The length of the CDR3 is 14 residues. The ends were cut back, 10 bases at V and 1 base at J, with 16 bases in the middle. Germline values: CDR1 MDHEN, CDR2 SYDVKM. CDR3 nucleotides: TGTGCCACCGCGCCAGACAGGAGGAACACTGAAGCTTTCTTT. Translated: CATAPDRRNTEAFF.

In the case of this clonotype: The germline gene is not matched at one end of the junction; a read error may be the cause. The chain is built from TRBV3-1 and TRBJ1-4; D not certain. The germline gives CDR1 LGHDT, CDR2 YNNKEL (reference sequence). The CDR3 contains 14 residues. CDR3 coding DNA: TGTGCCAGCAGCCAAGGCGGACTTTGGGAAATACTGTTTTTT. Protein sequence: CASSQGGLWEILFF. Drawing the rest from reference TRBV3-1 and TRBJ1-4, the complete variable domain is DTAVSQTPKYLVTQMGNDKSIKCEQNLGHDTMYWYKQDSKKFLKIMFSYNNKELIINETVPNRFSPKSPDKAHLNLHINSLELGDSAVYFCASSQGGLWEILFFGSGTQLSVL.

The rearrangement links TRBV28 to TRBJ1-2, with no clear D. Trimming left V 2 bases short and J 8 bases short, with 12 bases between. The CDR3 totals 13 residues. Germline values: CDR1 MDHEN, CDR2 SYDVKM. CDR3 sequence: CASSLRDAWGYTF. The CDR3 nucleotides are TGTGCCAGCAGTTTACGTGACGCCTGGGGCTACACCTTC.

A few counts support this clonotype. The CDR3 loop is CASSAVGAETGGYTF. In DNA form, the CDR3 reads TGTGCCAGCAGCGCTGTTGGGGCAGAGACGGGTGGCTACACCTTC. The J gene is TRBJ1-2, the V gene TRBV7-9, with D possibly matching TRBD1 (5 bases). Trimming took off 5 bases at V and 7 bases at J, with 20 bases between the two ends. Germline values: CDR1 SEHNR, CDR2 FQNEAQ (reference sequence). This CDR3 has 15 residues.

The CDR3 is CATSDYRGASSYNEQFF. The CDR3 coding sequence is TGTGCCACCAGTGATTACAGGGGTGCTAGTTCCTACAATGAGCAGTTCTTC. The chain uses TRBV24-1 and TRBJ2-1; 7 bases fit TRBD1. This CDR3 spans 17 amino acids. Germline assignment: CDR1 KGHDR and CDR2 SFDVKD. Germline trimming cut 2 bases from V and 1 base from J; bases unmatched to any gene: 7.

This clonotype was observed a handful of times. V is TRBV6-2 or TRBV6-3 and J is TRBJ2-7, with 13 bases fitting TRBD2. The CDR3 consists of 16 residues. The germline V gene encodes CDR1 MNHEY and CDR2 SVGEGT. V dropped 7 bases and J dropped 3; count of bases not matched to a gene: 9. The CDR3 region has the DNA TGTGCCAGCAACGGACTAGCGGGAGCGTATAGCTACGAGCAGTACTTC. Amino acid sequence: CASNGLAGAYSYEQYF.

The chain is built from TRBV7-9 and TRBJ1-1; no clear D. The CDR3 is 12 amino acids. Germline V gene data show CDR1 as SEHNR and CDR2 as FQNEAQ (reference sequence). V gave up 5 bases and J gave up 8 bases, with 12 bases separating them. CDR3 DNA sequence: TGTGCCAGCAGCCAACACCCCGGAGAAGCTTTCTTT. It translates to CASSQHPGEAFF.

This chain links TRBV12-3 or TRBV12-4 with TRBJ1-1, with D perhaps matching TRBD1 (5 bases). V lost 2 bases to trimming and J lost 3 bases, with 13 bases between them. This CDR3 is 15 amino acids long. The CDR3 loop reads CASSLRGGIDTEAFF. The DNA of the CDR3 is TGTGCCAGCAGTTTACGTGGGGGTATCGACACTGAAGCTTTCTTT.

This clonotype showed up just a few times. V is TRBV12-3 or TRBV12-4 and J is TRBJ1-1, with 10 bases lining up with TRBD1. The CDR3 runs 15 residues. Trimming cost V 6 bases and J 5 bases; bases outside gene matches: 9. The CDR3 DNA follows: TGTGCCAGCAGCGACCCGGGACAGGGGTGGACTGAAGCTTTCTTT. Residues: CASSDPGQGWTEAFF.

This chain uses TRBV12-3 or TRBV12-4 with TRBJ1-5, with D hard to call. This CDR3 region has 13 residues. V was cut by 3 bases and J by 5 bases, with 8 bases left in between. CDR3: CASSFPPDQPQHF. CDR3 in DNA: TGTGCCAGCAGTTTCCCACCCGATCAGCCCCAGCATTTT.

This clonotype was counted between two and nine times. V is TRBV4-2 and J is TRBJ1-1; D is unresolved. Germline lookup yields CDR1 LGHNA and CDR2 YNFKEQ. The V and J ends lost 5 bases and 6 bases respectively, with 10 bases between them. The CDR3 consists of 12 residues. The CDR3 DNA is TGTGCCAGCAGCTCCCCCGGCGCTGAAGCTTTCTTT. Protein sequence: CASSSPGAEAFF.

This clonotype has a handful of counts. The chain has TRBV5-1 and TRBJ1-2; the D is unclear. The CDR3 sequence is 15 residues long. With 0 bases removed from V and 0 bases from J, the gap between germline ends came to 9 bases. The V gene's germline CDR1 is SGHRS and CDR2 YFSETQ. The CDR3 loop reads CASSLESGANYGYTF. As DNA, the CDR3 is TGCGCCAGCAGCTTGGAGTCAGGCGCTAACTATGGCTACACCTTC.

The J gene is TRBJ1-1, the V gene TRBV6-2 or TRBV6-3, with no clear D. The V and J ends lost 3 bases and 0 bases respectively, with 8 bases between them. The germline gives CDR1 MNHEY, CDR2 SVGEGT. This CDR3 spans 14 amino acids. CDR3 sequence (DNA): TGTGCCAGCAGTTATGGACGGATGAACACTGAAGCTTTCTTT. As protein: CASSYGRMNTEAFF.

The CDR3 sequence is CATSGNEQFF. The CDR3 DNA reads as TGTGCCACCAGTGGAAATGAGCAGTTCTTC. This chain joins TRBV15 and TRBJ2-1; no reliable D call. The germline CDR1 and CDR2 sequences are LNHNV and YYDKDF (reference sequence). The CDR3 covers 10 residues. The germline V and J ends were trimmed by 6 bases and 7 bases, with 4 bases remaining between them.

This rearrangement joins TRBV5-1 to TRBJ1-1; D remains unclear. The V gene lost 2 bases and the J gene lost 6 bases, with 17 bases spanning the gap. Germline assignment: CDR1 SGHRS and CDR2 YFSETQ. This CDR3 is 15 amino acids long. For the CDR3, the DNA is TGCGCCAGCAGCTTACCGGCCCCCAAGGGCCCTGAAGCTTTCTTT. Translating gives CASSLPAPKGPEAFF.

The chain recombines TRBV7-9 with TRBJ1-1, with no clear D. Per the germline V gene, CDR1 is SEHNR and CDR2 is FQNEAQ (reference sequence). V gave up 1 base and J gave up 6 bases, with 9 bases separating them. The CDR3 consists of 13 residues. CDR3 protein: CASSLGRRPEAFF. The CDR3 DNA reads TGTGCCAGCAGCTTAGGACGGCGTCCTGAAGCTTTCTTT.

The chain uses TRBV6-5 and TRBJ2-3, with D unclear. CDR1 is MNHEY and CDR2 is SVGAGI in the germline V gene. V shed 2 bases and J shed 4 bases, with 10 bases lying between them. The CDR3 spans 14 residues. As DNA, the CDR3 is TGTGCCAGCAGTTACGCTGGCCCCCCAGATACGCAGTATTTT. Translated: CASSYAGPPDTQYF.

This chain connects TRBV27 to TRBJ1-1, with TRBD1 as a possible D gene (6 bases). This CDR3 is built from 16 residues. Germline loops: CDR1 MNHEY, CDR2 SMNVEV (reference sequence). Trimming removed 5 bases at V and 10 bases at J, with 26 bases between. The CDR3 loop is CASSPRGGGSFSAAFF. In nucleotides, the CDR3 is TGTGCCAGCAGTCCGCGAGGAGGGGGTTCCTTTTCTGCAGCTTTCTTT.

This clonotype was observed a handful of times. The V gene is TRBV29-1, the J gene TRBJ2-7, with 7 bases that match TRBD2. V was clipped by 3 bases and J by 3 bases; unmatched bases: 5. Germline CDR1 is SQVTM and CDR2 is ANQGSEA. The CDR3 spans 13 residues. The DNA for the CDR3 is TGCAGCGTTGAGGCCGGCGGGAGCTACGAGCAGTACTTC. This sequence encodes CSVEAGGSYEQYF.

This clonotype was observed a handful of times. J is TRBJ1-2 and V is TRBV28; no clear D gene. In germline, CDR1 is MDHEN, CDR2 SYDVKM. V shed 3 bases and J shed 4 bases, with 15 bases lying between them. This CDR3 is built from 15 residues. The CDR3 nucleotides read TGTGCCAGCAGTTTCTTAGCGGGGAGGGTCTATGGCTACACCTTC. It is translated as CASSFLAGRVYGYTF.

This sequence joins TRBV7-2 and TRBJ1-5; D possibly corresponds to TRBD1 (5 bases). Germline-derived CDR1 and CDR2 are SGHTA and FQGNSA. This CDR3 comprises 14 residues. V was pared by 7 bases and J by 3 bases, with 13 bases between. CDR3 in amino acids: CASNLGDYNQPQHF. The CDR3 DNA sequence: TGTGCCAGCAATCTGGGGGACTACAATCAGCCCCAGCATTTT.

The gene calls are TRBV6-6 and TRBJ1-5, with D perhaps TRBD1 (6 bases). The length of the CDR3 is 16 residues. Trimming cost V 1 base and J 3 bases, with 13 bases left between them. Germline lookup yields CDR1 MNHNY and CDR2 SVGAGI (reference sequence). The CDR3 sequence: CASSYYVGHHNQPQHF. The DNA for the CDR3 is TGTGCCAGCAGTTACTACGTGGGACACCACAATCAGCCCCAGCATTTT.

The rearrangement uses TRBV7-2 and TRBJ2-1, with TRBD1 identical over 7 bases. This CDR3 has 16 residues. The junction had 20 bases not matched to a gene; V was cut back by 6 bases and J by 12 bases. Germline V lookup: CDR1 SGHTA, CDR2 FQGNSA. The CDR3 is CASSPHATGVGWRQFF. CDR3 nucleotides: TGTGCCAGCAGTCCCCATGCTACAGGGGTTGGTTGGCGGCAGTTCTTC.

V gene TRBV5-6 combines with J gene TRBJ2-1; D gene uncertain. The V and J ends lost 3 bases and 8 bases respectively, with 15 bases between them. Looked up from germline, CDR1 is SGHDT and CDR2 is YYEEEE. The CDR3 extends over 14 amino acids. DNA of the CDR3: TGTGCCAGCAGCTCGCCGACTGGTGTCGATGAGCAGTTCTTC. Encoded protein: CASSSPTGVDEQFF.

This chain links TRBV20-1 with TRBJ1-3; the D gene is possibly TRBD1 (5 bases). The CDR3 sequence is 15 residues long. Germline V CDR1 and CDR2: DFQATT, SNEGSKA (reference sequence). V was clipped by 6 bases and J by 1 base, with 16 bases between them. CDR3 residues: CSARRPGLSGNTIYF. DNA for the CDR3: TGCAGTGCCCGCCGGCCAGGGCTTTCTGGAAACACCATATATTTT.

This clonotype appeared a few times. The chain combines TRBV5-1 with TRBJ1-1, with 7 bases matching TRBD1. Germline loops: CDR1 SGHRS, CDR2 YFSETQ. Trimming cost V 3 bases and J 1 base; bases outside gene matches: 6. This CDR3 comprises 15 residues. The CDR3 DNA is TGCGCCAGCAGCTCGGGGGACAGATGGAACACTGAAGCTTTCTTT. This gives the protein CASSSGDRWNTEAFF.

The table lists this clonotype with a few counts. This sequence joins TRBV6-5 and TRBJ1-1; D not resolved. Germline values: CDR1 MNHEY, CDR2 SVGAGI. CDR3 length: 13 amino acids. Trimming cost V 7 bases and J 1 base, with 10 bases left between them. The DNA of the CDR3 is TGTGCCAGCACCTTACAGAAGAACACTGAAGCTTTCTTT. Translated: CASTLQKNTEAFF.

The rearrangement joins TRBV14 to TRBJ1-2; D not resolved. This CDR3 has 14 amino acids. The V and J ends lost 0 bases and 8 bases respectively, with 13 bases between them. Germline V CDR1 and CDR2: SGHDN, FVKESK. CDR3 nucleotides: TGTGCCAGCAGCCAAGATACCTGGGGTAGCGGCTACACCTTC. Protein product: CASSQDTWGSGYTF.

This chain joins TRBV29-1 and TRBJ1-3; D ambiguous. V lost 3 bases and J lost 4, with 10 bases in between. Per germline, CDR1 SQVTM and CDR2 ANQGSEA. The CDR3 runs 13 residues. CDR3 bases: TGCAGCGTTGACGGCGGCGAGGGAAACACCATATATTTT. It encodes CSVDGGEGNTIYF.

Ten or more counts support this clonotype. V is TRBV5-1 and J is TRBJ2-1; a weak D match, TRBD1 (5 bases). The V gene's germline CDR1 is SGHRS and CDR2 YFSETQ. V was cut by 1 base and J by 2 bases, with 13 bases left in between. This CDR3 spans 16 amino acids. The CDR3 nucleotides are TGCGCCAGCAGCTTGCCCCCCCAGGGCCCCTACAATGAGCAGTTCTTC. Translation gives CASSLPPQGPYNEQFF.

The CDR3 sequence is CASGQRQLQGNTIYF. Here the CDR3 DNA reads TGTGCCAGCGGCCAACGGCAGCTACAAGGAAACACCATATATTTT. The chain combines TRBV28 with TRBJ1-3; the D is unclear. CDR3 length: 15 residues. The germline V gene has CDR1 MDHEN and CDR2 SYDVKM. V was shortened by 8 bases and J by 4 bases, with 18 bases between the two germline ends.

The chain links TRBV12-3 or TRBV12-4 to TRBJ2-5; D gene uncertain. V shed 6 bases and J shed 0 bases, with 8 bases lying between them. The CDR3 is 13 residues long. CDR3 region: CASRIAYQETQYF. The CDR3 DNA reads TGTGCCAGCAGAATCGCGTACCAAGAGACCCAGTACTTC.